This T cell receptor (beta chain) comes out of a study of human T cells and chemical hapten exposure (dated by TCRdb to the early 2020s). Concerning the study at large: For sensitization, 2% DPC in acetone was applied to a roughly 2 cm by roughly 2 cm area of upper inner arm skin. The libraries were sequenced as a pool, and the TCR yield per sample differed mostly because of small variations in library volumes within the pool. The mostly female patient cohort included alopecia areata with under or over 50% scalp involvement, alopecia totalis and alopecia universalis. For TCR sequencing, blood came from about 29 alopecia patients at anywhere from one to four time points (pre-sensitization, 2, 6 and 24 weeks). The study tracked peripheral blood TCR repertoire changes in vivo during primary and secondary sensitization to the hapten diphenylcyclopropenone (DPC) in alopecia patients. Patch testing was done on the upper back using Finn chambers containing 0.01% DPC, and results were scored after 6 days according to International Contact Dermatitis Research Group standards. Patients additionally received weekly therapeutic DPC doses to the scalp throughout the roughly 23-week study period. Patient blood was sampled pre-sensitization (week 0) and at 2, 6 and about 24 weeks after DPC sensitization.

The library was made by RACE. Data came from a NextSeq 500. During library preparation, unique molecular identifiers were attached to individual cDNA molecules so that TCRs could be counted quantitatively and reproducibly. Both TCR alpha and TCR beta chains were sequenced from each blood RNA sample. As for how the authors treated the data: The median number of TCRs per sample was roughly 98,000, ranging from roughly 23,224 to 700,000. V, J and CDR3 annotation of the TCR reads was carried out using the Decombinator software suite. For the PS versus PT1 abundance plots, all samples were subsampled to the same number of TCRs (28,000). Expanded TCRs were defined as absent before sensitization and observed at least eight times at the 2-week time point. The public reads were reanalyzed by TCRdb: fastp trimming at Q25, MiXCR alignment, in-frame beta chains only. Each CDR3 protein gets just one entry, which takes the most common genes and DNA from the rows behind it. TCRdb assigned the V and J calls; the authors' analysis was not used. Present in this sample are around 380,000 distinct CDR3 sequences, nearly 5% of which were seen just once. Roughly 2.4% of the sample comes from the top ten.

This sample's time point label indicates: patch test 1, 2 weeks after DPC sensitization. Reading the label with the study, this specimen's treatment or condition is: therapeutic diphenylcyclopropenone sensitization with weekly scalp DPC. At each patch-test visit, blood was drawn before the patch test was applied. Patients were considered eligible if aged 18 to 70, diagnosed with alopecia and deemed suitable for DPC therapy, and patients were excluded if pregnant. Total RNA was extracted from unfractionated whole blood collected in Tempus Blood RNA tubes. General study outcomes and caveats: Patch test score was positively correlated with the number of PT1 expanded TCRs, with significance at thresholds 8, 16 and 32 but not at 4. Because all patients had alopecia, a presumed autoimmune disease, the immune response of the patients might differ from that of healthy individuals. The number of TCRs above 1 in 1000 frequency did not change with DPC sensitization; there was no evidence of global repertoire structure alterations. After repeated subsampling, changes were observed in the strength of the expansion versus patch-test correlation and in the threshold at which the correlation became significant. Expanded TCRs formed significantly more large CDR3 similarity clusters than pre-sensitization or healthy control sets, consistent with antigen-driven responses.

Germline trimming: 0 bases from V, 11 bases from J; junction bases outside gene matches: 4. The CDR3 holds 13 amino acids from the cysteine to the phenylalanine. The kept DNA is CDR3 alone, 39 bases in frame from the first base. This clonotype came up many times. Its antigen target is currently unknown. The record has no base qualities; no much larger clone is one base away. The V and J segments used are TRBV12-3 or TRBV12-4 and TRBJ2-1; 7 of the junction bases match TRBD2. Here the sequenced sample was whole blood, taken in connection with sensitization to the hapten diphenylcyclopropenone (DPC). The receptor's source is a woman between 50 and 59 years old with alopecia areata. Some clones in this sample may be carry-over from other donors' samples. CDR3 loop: CASSLARGTQQFF. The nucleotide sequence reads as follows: TGTGCCAGCAGTTTAGCGCGGGGGACCCAGCAGTTCTTC.